This T cell receptor (beta chain) comes out of a study of radiation and T cells in renal cell carcinoma. Whole-study context: Nephrectomy followed 15 Gy stereotactic body radiation by 4 weeks.

As for this clone: Its antigen is unknown.

Profiling relied on immunoSEQ multiplex PCR, and the TCRdb table lists in-frame clones only, not all of them. The table has 87,000 or so clones, around 88% seen once; the top ten hold approximately 8%. Notes on the study in general: From baseline, blood top tumor clonotypes peaked at 2 weeks post-radiation. No pretreatment tumor biopsies were available for baseline clonotypes.

This sample's time point: baseline pretreatment blood. This sample's treatment: 15 Gy SBRT to primary tumor, nephrectomy 4 weeks later. Blood was sampled at baseline, 2 weeks and 4 weeks after SBRT. CDR1 is MNHEY, CDR2 SMNVEV, per germline (reference sequence). V was trimmed by 5 bases and J by 3 bases, leaving 17 bases between them. The CDR3 contains 15 residues. The rearrangement uses TRBV27 and TRBJ2-7; a weak D match, TRBD2 (6 bases). The source is a man aged 50-60 years with renal cell carcinoma. Specimen: blood, collected from a patient whose treatment included radiotherapy and nephrectomy. The CDR3 reads CASSAPRVAVYEQYF. The CDR3 DNA follows: TGTGCCAGCAGTGCGCCCCGGGTAGCGGTCTACGAGCAGTACTTC.